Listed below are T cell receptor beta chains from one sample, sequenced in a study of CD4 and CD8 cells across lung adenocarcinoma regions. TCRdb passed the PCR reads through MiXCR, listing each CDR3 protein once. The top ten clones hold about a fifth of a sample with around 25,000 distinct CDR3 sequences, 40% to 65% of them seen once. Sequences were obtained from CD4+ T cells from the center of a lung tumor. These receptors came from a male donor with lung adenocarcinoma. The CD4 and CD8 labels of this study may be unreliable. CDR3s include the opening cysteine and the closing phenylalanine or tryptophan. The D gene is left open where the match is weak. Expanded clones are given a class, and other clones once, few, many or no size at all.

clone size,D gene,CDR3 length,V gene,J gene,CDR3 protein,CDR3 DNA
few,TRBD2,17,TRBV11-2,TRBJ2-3,CASSSRPGTSVTDTQYF,TGTGCCAGCAGCTCAAGACCCGGGACTAGCGTCACAGATACGCAGTATTTT
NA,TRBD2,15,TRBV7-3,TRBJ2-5,CASSLSGLAQETQFF,TGTGCCAGCAGCTTAAGTGGACTAGCGCAAGAGACCCAGTTTTTC
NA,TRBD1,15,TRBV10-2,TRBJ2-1,CASSPGTGGKNEQFF,TGCGCCAGCAGTCCCGGGACAGGGGGCAAAAATGAGCAGTTCTTC
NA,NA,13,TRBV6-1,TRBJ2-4,CASALRTKNIQYF,TGCGCCTCGGCTCTGCGAACCAAAAACATTCAGTACTTC
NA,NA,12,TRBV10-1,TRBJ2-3,CARLYNTNTQYF,TGCGCCAGGCTGTACAACACAAATACGCAGTATTTT
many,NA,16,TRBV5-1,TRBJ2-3,CASSRGVLGDTDTQYF,TGCGCCAGCAGCCGGGGAGTCCTTGGGGACACAGATACGCAGTATTTT
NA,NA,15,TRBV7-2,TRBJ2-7,CASTMALGPYYEQYF,TGTGCCAGCACCATGGCCCTCGGGCCCTACTACGAGCAGTACTTC
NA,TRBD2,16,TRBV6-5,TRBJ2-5,CASSYGGIAGVDTQYF,TGTGCCAGCAGTTACGGTGGAATAGCGGGAGTTGACACCCAGTACTTC
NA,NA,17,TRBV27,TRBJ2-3,CASSAGRVGSGPDTQYF,TGTGCCAGCAGTGCGGGCCGAGTGGGCTCTGGCCCAGATACCCAGTACTTT
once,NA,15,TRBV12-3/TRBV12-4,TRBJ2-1,CASSFRAPSYNEQFF,TGTGCCAGCAGTTTTCGGGCGCCCTCCTACAATGAGCAGTTCTTC
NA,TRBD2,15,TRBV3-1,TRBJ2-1,CASSQASGRLNEQFF,TGTGCCAGCAGCCAAGCTAGCGGGAGGTTGAATGAGCAGTTCTTC
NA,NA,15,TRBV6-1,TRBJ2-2,CARGLQSVSTGEQFF,TGTGCCAGGGGCCTCCAGTCCGTGAGCACCGGGGAGCAGTTTTTT
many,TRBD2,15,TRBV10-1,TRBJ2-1,CASSKAVSGSGEQFF,TGCGCCAGCTCTAAGGCGGTTAGCGGGAGTGGTGAGCAGTTCTTC
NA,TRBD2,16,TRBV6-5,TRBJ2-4,CASSYYGTNHGDTQYF,TGTGCCAGCAGTTATTACGGGACTAACCATGGGGATACGCAGTATTTC
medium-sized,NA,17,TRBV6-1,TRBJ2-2,CASRAPQGLSGTGELFF,TGTGCCAGCAGAGCGCCACAGGGTTTGTCGGGCACCGGGGAGCTGTTTTTT
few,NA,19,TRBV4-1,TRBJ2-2,CASSQGILRREANTGELFF,TGCGCCAGCAGCCAAGGGATTTTGCGGAGAGAAGCGAACACCGGGGAGCTGTTTTTT
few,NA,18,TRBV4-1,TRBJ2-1,CASSQDPPALAPYNEQFF,TGCGCCAGCAGCCAAGACCCCCCGGCCCTAGCGCCCTACAATGAGCAGTTCTTC